One and the same sample provided the 27 T cell receptor beta chains below, sequenced in a study of T cells expressing NK-cell markers. TCRdb reprocessed the 5' RACE reads, with one entry per CDR3 protein and no DNA. The sample's table shows roughly 180,000 distinct CDR3 sequences. The sequenced sample consisted of blood T cells: a sorted CD56 or NKG2C T cell subset, CD4+ or CD8+ T cells, or bulk PBMC T cells (not recorded which). The receptors here all came from a woman between 18 and 69 years old in good health.

The chain has TRBV3-1 and TRBJ2-1; as DNA is missing, the TRBD1 call by TCRdb cannot be tested. The V gene's germline CDR1 is LGHDT and CDR2 YNNKEL (reference sequence). The CDR3 covers 14 residues. CDR3 protein: CASSPRPHYNEQFF.

The chain recombines TRBV20-1 with TRBJ1-2; TCRdb's D call, TRBD1, is unchecked because there is no DNA. The CDR3 covers 17 residues. Germline assignment: CDR1 DFQATT and CDR2 SNEGSKA (reference sequence). This CDR3 is CSASGGTTISANYGYTF.

V usage is TRBV12-3 or TRBV12-4 and J usage is TRBJ2-1; TCRdb indicates TRBD2, and absent DNA this call remains unverified. The CDR3 contains 14 residues. CDR3 sequence: CASSFGLAYNEQFF.

J is TRBJ1-5 and V is TRBV12-3 or TRBV12-4; TCRdb returns TRBD1, unconfirmable since there is no DNA. The CDR3 runs to 15 residues. CDR3 sequence: CASSPTENSNQPQHF.

The gene calls are TRBV12-3 or TRBV12-4 and TRBJ2-3; TCRdb calls TRBD2, which cannot be checked without DNA. CDR3 length equals 19 residues. CDR3 sequence reads: CASSPGRLAGGRRTDTQYF.

V usage is TRBV5-1 and J usage is TRBJ2-5; TCRdb selects TRBD2, and the lack of DNA leaves this call unchecked. The CDR3 covers 16 residues. The germline CDR1 and CDR2 sequences are SGHRS and YFSETQ. The CDR3 here is CASSWGAGGRIETQYF.

The gene calls are TRBV15 and TRBJ2-7. In germline, CDR1 is LNHNV, CDR2 YYDKDF (reference sequence). The CDR3 covers 14 residues. CDR3 residues: CATSRVQPPYEQYF.

This clonotype is classed as medium-sized (0.01 to 0.1%) by frequency. The rearrangement links TRBV7-3 to TRBJ2-6; TCRdb indicates TRBD1, and absent DNA this call remains unverified. Germline CDR1 SGHTA, CDR2 FQGTGA. The CDR3 covers 19 residues. CDR3 amino acids: CASSLIARSGTAGANVLTF.

The chain is built from TRBV2 and TRBJ1-1. The CDR3 spans 12 residues. Germline values: CDR1 SNHLY, CDR2 FYNNEI. This CDR3 is CASSVEDHGAFF.

The chain recombines TRBV5-1 with TRBJ2-6; TCRdb designates TRBD1, a call that cannot be tested without DNA. The CDR3 is made up of 15 amino acids. CDR1 is SGHRS, CDR2 YFSETQ, per germline. This chain's CDR3 is CASTSGVFGANVLTF.

The chain joins TRBV6-5 to TRBJ2-3; without DNA, the TCRdb call of TRBD1 cannot be checked. Germline V gene data show CDR1 as MNHEY and CDR2 as SVGAGI. This CDR3 has 16 residues. The CDR3 region is CASSYGDSYYTDTQYF.

The chain links TRBV29-1 to TRBJ1-2. The CDR3 loop spans 13 amino acids. CDR1 is SQVTM, CDR2 ANQGSEA, per germline. The chain's CDR3 is CSVERSGLGGYTF.

The CDR3 is CASSQGTGTFSYNEQFF. V is TRBV4-1 and J is TRBJ2-1; TCRdb reports TRBD1, a call that lacks DNA to check it against. CDR3 length: 17 residues. Germline V gene data show CDR1 as MGHRA and CDR2 as YSYEKL.

The chain combines TRBV12-3 or TRBV12-4 with TRBJ2-4; the D call from TCRdb, TRBD2, cannot be confirmed without DNA. The CDR3 has 16 amino acids. CDR3 sequence reads: CASSLGGVIAKNIQYF.

This chain uses TRBV3-1 with TRBJ2-1; with no DNA, the TCRdb D assignment of TRBD2 cannot be verified. Germline values: CDR1 LGHDT, CDR2 YNNKEL (reference sequence). The CDR3 has 14 residues. CDR3 region: CASSQMASGNEQFF.

This sequence joins TRBV11-3 and TRBJ2-1; the TCRdb call, TRBD2, lacks DNA for checking. The CDR3 has 17 amino acids. The germline V gene has CDR1 SGHNT and CDR2 YENEEA. CDR3 sequence: CASSARWAGGSVNEQFF. Full variable domain (missing parts from reference TRBV11-3 and TRBJ2-1): EAGVVQSPRYKIIEKKQPVAFWCNPISGHNTLYWYLQNLGQGPELLIRYENEEAVDDSQLPKDRFSAERLKGVDSTLKIQPAELGDSAVYLCASSARWAGGSVNEQFFGPGTRLTVL.

The chain employs TRBV7-6 and TRBJ2-7. CDR1 SGHVS and CDR2 FNYEAQ come from the germline V gene. The CDR3 spans 11 residues. Here the CDR3 reads CASSLAGEQYF.

The V gene is TRBV20-1, the J gene TRBJ2-1. Germline V gene data show CDR1 as DFQATT and CDR2 as SNEGSKA (reference sequence). This CDR3 contains 14 residues. CDR3 loop: CSARSSQSYNEQFF.

The V and J genes are TRBV30 and TRBJ2-5; there is no DNA to check the TCRdb D call of TRBD1. The germline CDR1 and CDR2 sequences are GTSNPN and SVGIG (reference sequence). The CDR3 has 14 residues. The CDR3 spells CAWGGGRVGETQYF.

The rearrangement joins TRBV5-5 to TRBJ1-2. Per germline, CDR1 SGHKS and CDR2 YYEKEE (reference sequence). The CDR3 spans 14 residues. The CDR3 sequence: CASSLYGDTYGYTF. Based on the CDR3 plus reference TRBV5-5 and TRBJ1-2, the full variable domain is DAGVTQSPTHLIKTRGQQVTLRCSPISGHKSVSWYQQVLGQGPQFIFQYYEKEERGRGNFPDRFSARQFPNYSSELNVNALLLGDSALYLCASSLYGDTYGYTFGSGTRLTVV.

This chain uses TRBV11-3 with TRBJ2-1; there is no DNA to check the TCRdb D call of TRBD2. Germline CDR1 reads SGHNT; CDR2 reads YENEEA. This CDR3 region has 16 residues. The CDR3 loop reads CASSFMGLAGANEQFF.

The chain links TRBV4-2 to TRBJ2-2. The germline CDR1 and CDR2 sequences are LGHNA and YNFKEQ. The CDR3 extends over 14 amino acids. CDR3: CASSLSDTDGELFF.

The CDR3 loop is CASRPPLTANTEAFF. The rearrangement links TRBV2 to TRBJ1-1; TCRdb designates TRBD1, a call that cannot be tested without DNA. Germline lookup yields CDR1 SNHLY and CDR2 FYNNEI. This CDR3 is 15 amino acids long. Full variable domain (remainder filled in from reference TRBV2 and TRBJ1-1): EPEVTQTPSHQVTQMGQEVILRCVPISNHLYFYWYRQILGQKVEFLVSFYNNEISEKSEIFDDQFSVERPDGSNFTLKIRSTKLEDSAMYFCASRPPLTANTEAFFGQGTRLTVV.

The V gene is TRBV4-1, the J gene TRBJ2-3. The CDR3 extends over 16 amino acids. Germline assignment: CDR1 MGHRA and CDR2 YSYEKL. The CDR3 loop reads CASSQDSSRSTDTQYF.

The chain links TRBV7-2 to TRBJ2-7; checking the TCRdb D call of TRBD1 is not possible without DNA. Germline V gene lookup returns CDR1 SGHTA and CDR2 FQGNSA. The CDR3 spans 16 residues. CDR3 protein: CASSLGHGTGGTEQYF.

The chain links TRBV12-3 or TRBV12-4 to TRBJ1-5; TCRdb gives TRBD1 as the D gene, but with no DNA this cannot be confirmed. The CDR3 has 17 residues. CDR3 sequence: CASRPGQGDGGNQPQHF.

The chain has TRBV20-1 and TRBJ1-4. This CDR3 has 12 residues. Germline CDR1 DFQATT, CDR2 SNEGSKA (reference sequence). CDR3 in amino acids: CSSEGTNEKLFF.